These 29 T cell receptor beta chains were sequenced from one sample in a study of CD8 T cells in Susac syndrome. An amount of RNA that ranged from roughly 0.5 to 1 ug was reverse transcribed with random hexamers. TCRdb reprocessed the immunoSEQ multiplex PCR reads with MiXCR, giving one entry per CDR3 protein. The sample records approximately 190,000 distinct CDR3 sequences, 90% to 97% being singletons. The sequenced material came from CD4+ T cells from PBMCs. Receptors were obtained from a human donor with Susac syndrome.

The gene calls are TRBV30 and TRBJ2-1, with TRBD2 matching over 11 bases. The J segment lost 4 bases and the V segment lost 0 bases, leaving 2 bases of the junction unmatched. The CDR3 spans 15 residues. From germline, CDR1 is GTSNPN and CDR2 SVGIG (reference sequence). The CDR3 coding sequence is TGTGCCTGGAGTGTACTAGCGGGGGTATACAATGAGCAGTTCTTC. This encodes CAWSVLAGVYNEQFF.

J is TRBJ2-7 and V is TRBV9, with a weak D call TRBD1 (6 bases). V lost 2 bases to trimming and J lost 0 bases, with 12 bases between them. Germline values: CDR1 SGDLS, CDR2 YYNGEE. The length of the CDR3 is 15 residues. The CDR3 DNA reads as TGTGCCAGCAGCGTCCTTCCAGGGGCCTCCTACGAGCAGTACTTC. This encodes CASSVLPGASYEQYF.

This chain uses TRBV20-1 with TRBJ2-1; TRBD2 matches 12 bases. This CDR3 spans 18 amino acids. CDR1 is DFQATT, CDR2 SNEGSKA, per germline (reference sequence). Trimming cost V 0 bases and J 3 bases; bases outside gene matches: 9. The CDR3 loop is CSARDYPRTSGDYNEQFF. CDR3 DNA sequence: TGCAGTGCTAGAGATTACCCGAGGACTAGCGGGGACTACAATGAGCAGTTCTTC.

J is TRBJ1-1 and V is TRBV18, with 9 bases fitting TRBD1. The CDR3 has 17 amino acids. J lost 0 bases, V lost 4 bases, and 9 bases had no gene match. Germline V gene sequence: CDR1 KGHSH, CDR2 LQKENI. This CDR3 is CASSLFAGQGLNTEAFF. Here the CDR3 DNA reads TGTGCCAGCTCACTTTTTGCGGGACAGGGCTTGAACACTGAAGCTTTCTTT.

The chain employs TRBV12-3 or TRBV12-4 and TRBJ1-1; D perhaps matches TRBD1 (6 bases). CDR3 length: 13 amino acids. Trimming took 5 bases from V and 6 from J, leaving 13 bases between them. In DNA, the CDR3 is TGTGCCAGCAGTCCCTACAGACAGGCTGAAGCTTTCTTT. It is translated as CASSPYRQAEAFF.

V is TRBV29-1 and J is TRBJ2-7; D may be TRBD1 (7 bases). This CDR3 is built from 15 residues. Trimming shortened V by 1 base and J by 9 bases, and 22 bases separated the two germline ends. The germline CDR1 and CDR2 sequences are SQVTM and ANQGSEA. CDR3 loop: CSVEGPGGKQGGQYF. The CDR3 nucleotides are TGCAGCGTTGAAGGGCCAGGGGGGAAGCAAGGGGGGCAGTACTTC.

The chain links TRBV28 to TRBJ2-7; TRBD2 matches 10 bases. Germline trimming cut 8 bases from V and 0 bases from J; bases unmatched to any gene: 7. Germline V CDR1 and CDR2: MDHEN, SYDVKM. This CDR3 comprises 15 residues. CDR3 coding DNA: TGTGCCAGCTCCCTAGCGGGGGCCCGCTCCTACGAGCAGTACTTC. As protein: CASSLAGARSYEQYF.

The chain links TRBV11-2 to TRBJ1-6; no clear D. Per the germline V gene, CDR1 is SGHAT and CDR2 is FQNNGV. The CDR3 has 13 residues. Trimming cost V 1 base and J 10 bases, with 8 bases left between them. CDR3 sequence: CASSLAEESPLHF. CDR3 DNA: TGTGCCAGCAGCTTAGCCGAGGAGTCACCCCTCCACTTT. The full variable domain, rest sourced from reference TRBV11-2 and TRBJ1-6, is EAGVAQSPRYKIIEKRQSVAFWCNPISGHATLYWYQQILGQGPKLLIQFQNNGVVDDSQLPKDRFSAERLKGVDSTLKIQPAKLEDSAVYLCASSLAEESPLHFGNGTRLTVT.

The chain carries TRBV19 and TRBJ2-1; tentative D call: TRBD2 (7 bases). Trimming stripped 8 bases from V and 5 bases from J, with 16 bases between. This CDR3 has 14 amino acids. The germline V gene encodes CDR1 LNHDA and CDR2 SQIVND (reference sequence). This chain's CDR3 is CASDWGGIDNEQFF. The CDR3 DNA reads TGTGCCAGTGATTGGGGGGGCATCGACAATGAGCAGTTCTTC.

The J gene is TRBJ1-3, the V gene TRBV29-1; D perhaps matches TRBD1 (5 bases). Germline V lookup: CDR1 SQVTM, CDR2 ANQGSEA. V dropped 7 bases and J dropped 0 bases, with 10 bases sitting between them. This CDR3 has 13 amino acids. The CDR3 sequence: CSGGLGSGNTIYF. The CDR3, as DNA: TGCAGCGGGGGGTTGGGCTCTGGAAACACCATATATTTT.

This chain links TRBV7-2 with TRBJ2-3; D uncertain. The V and J ends lost 2 bases and 2 bases respectively, with 8 bases between them. Germline CDR1 is SGHTA and CDR2 is FQGNSA. This CDR3 spans 14 amino acids. The CDR3, as DNA: TGTGCCAGCAGCTTACGAGTACTCACAGATACGCAGTATTTT. This encodes CASSLRVLTDTQYF.

The V and J genes are TRBV30 and TRBJ1-6; D might be TRBD1 (6 bases). The V and J ends lost 2 bases and 5 bases respectively, with 13 bases between them. Germline V CDR1 and CDR2: GTSNPN, SVGIG (reference sequence). The CDR3 contains 15 residues. The CDR3 nucleotides read TGTGCCTGGAGTCAACCGGGGGCCAATAATTCACCCCTCCACTTT. Protein sequence: CAWSQPGANNSPLHF.

V is TRBV30 and J is TRBJ1-2, with D perhaps matching TRBD1 (6 bases). This CDR3 is built from 14 residues. Germline V gives CDR1 GTSNPN, CDR2 SVGIG (reference sequence). With 7 bases removed from V and 1 base from J, the gap between germline ends came to 16 bases. The DNA for the CDR3 is TGTGCCTATGAGTCAGGGGTCCTTAACTATGGCTACACCTTC. Its protein is CAYESGVLNYGYTF.

This chain links TRBV28 with TRBJ1-5, with D possibly being TRBD1 (6 bases). Germline V gives CDR1 MDHEN, CDR2 SYDVKM. This CDR3 contains 15 residues. The V and J ends lost 4 bases and 0 bases respectively, with 10 bases between them. DNA of the CDR3: TGTGCCAGCAGTTACAGGGCGACTAGCAATCAGCCCCAGCATTTT. Its protein product is CASSYRATSNQPQHF.

The gene calls are TRBV7-9 and TRBJ1-5; 7 bases are a match to TRBD1. The germline V gene has CDR1 SEHNR and CDR2 FQNEAQ (reference sequence). This CDR3 region has 14 residues. J was trimmed by 8 bases and V by 4 bases; bases with no gene match: 8. The CDR3 reads CASSSGQRYEPQHF. As DNA, the CDR3 is TGTGCCAGCAGCTCGGGACAGCGATATGAGCCCCAGCATTTT.

The genes are TRBV5-1 and TRBJ2-7; weak D call: TRBD1 (6 bases). This CDR3 region has 13 residues. The V and J ends lost 4 bases and 2 bases respectively, with 10 bases between them. Germline loops: CDR1 SGHRS, CDR2 YFSETQ. CDR3 in amino acids: CASSTTGPYEQYF. The CDR3 DNA is TGCGCCAGCAGCACGACAGGCCCCTACGAGCAGTACTTC.

The chain has TRBV30 and TRBJ2-5, with 11 positions matching TRBD2. This CDR3 has 16 residues. Germline V gives CDR1 GTSNPN, CDR2 SVGIG (reference sequence). The ends lost 0 bases at V and 4 bases at J; junction bases unmatched: 7. CDR3 region: CAWSVRLAGGRETQYF. CDR3 nucleotides: TGTGCCTGGAGTGTACGTCTAGCGGGGGGAAGAGAGACCCAGTACTTC.

The chain is built from TRBV12-3 or TRBV12-4 and TRBJ1-2, with unresolved D. There are 14 residues in the CDR3. Between the trimmed V and J ends, which lost 3 bases and 4 bases, there was a span of 12 bases. CDR3 region: CASSLAPGFYGYTF. In nucleotides, the CDR3 is TGTGCCAGCAGTTTGGCACCGGGGTTCTATGGCTACACCTTC.

This clonotype was counted only a few times. The chain is built from TRBV24-1 and TRBJ1-6; the D is unclear. CDR1 is KGHDR and CDR2 is SFDVKD in the germline V gene. V was pared by 3 bases and J by 14 bases, with 16 bases between. The length of the CDR3 is 14 residues. CDR3 region: CATSDPWTLAALHF. The CDR3 bases are TGTGCCACCAGTGATCCCTGGACTCTGGCAGCCCTCCACTTT.

This clonotype occurred once. The chain has TRBV20-1 and TRBJ2-5; 7 positions agree with TRBD1. After removal of 5 bases from V and 2 bases from J, the junction contained 8 bases not matched to a gene. This CDR3 region has 14 residues. Germline CDR1 and CDR2: DFQATT and SNEGSKA (reference sequence). This chain's CDR3 is CSAPSVTGQETQYF. The CDR3, as DNA: TGCAGTGCTCCATCAGTGACAGGGCAAGAGACCCAGTACTTC.

The CDR3 protein is CASSSGTKRQPQHF. The CDR3 DNA is TGTGCCAGCAGCTCCGGGACAAAAAGGCAGCCCCAGCATTTT. V is TRBV7-8 and J is TRBJ1-5; D might be TRBD1 (6 bases). The CDR3 sequence is 14 residues long. Germline loops: CDR1 SGHVS, CDR2 FQNEAQ. With 4 bases removed from V and 7 bases from J, the gap between germline ends came to 14 bases.

V gene TRBV20-1 combines with J gene TRBJ2-7, with D tentatively TRBD2 (6 bases). This CDR3 contains 14 residues. Germline CDR1 DFQATT, CDR2 SNEGSKA (reference sequence). Trimming cost V 6 bases and J 2 bases, with 17 bases left between them. The CDR3 spells CSAIGGDSAYEQYF. The DNA for the CDR3 is TGCAGTGCCATAGGAGGGGATAGCGCCTACGAGCAGTACTTC.

The V call is TRBV7-3, the J call TRBJ2-2, with D perhaps TRBD1 (6 bases). The CDR3 has 15 residues. V was cut by 3 bases and J by 2 bases, with 10 bases left in between. CDR1 is SGHTA, CDR2 FQGTGA, per germline. The CDR3 nucleotides read TGTGCCAGCAGCTTCCCGGGACAAAACACCGGGGAGCTGTTTTTT. It translates to CASSFPGQNTGELFF.

The rearrangement uses TRBV24-1 and TRBJ2-3; D unresolved. Germline V lookup: CDR1 KGHDR, CDR2 SFDVKD. Trimming shortened V by 4 bases and J by 0 bases, and 19 bases separated the two germline ends. The CDR3 loop spans 18 amino acids. This chain's CDR3 is CATSDDNPKTGSTDTQYF. The CDR3 DNA is TGTGCCACCAGTGACGACAACCCGAAAACCGGGAGCACAGATACGCAGTATTTT.

The V gene is TRBV14, the J gene TRBJ2-5; D is unclear. Per the germline V gene, CDR1 is SGHDN and CDR2 is FVKESK. The ends were cut back, 3 bases at V and 5 bases at J, with 16 bases in the middle. The CDR3 consists of 15 residues. The CDR3 region has the DNA TGTGCCAGCAGCCAGGCCTCGCCCGGATCGGAGACCCAGTACTTC. Its protein product is CASSQASPGSETQYF. Combining the CDR3 with reference TRBV14 and TRBJ2-5 gives the whole variable domain EAGVTQFPSHSVIEKGQTVTLRCDPISGHDNLYWYRRVMGKEIKFLLHFVKESKQDESGMPNNRFLAERTGGTYSTLKVQPAELEDSGVYFCASSQASPGSETQYFGPGTRLLVL.

This chain connects TRBV19 to TRBJ2-3; D is perhaps TRBD2 (6 bases). Deletions cut 3 bases from V and 2 bases from J, with 18 bases between. The CDR3 covers 17 residues. Germline CDR1 and CDR2: LNHDA and SQIVND (reference sequence). The CDR3 sequence is CASSIGVGTLHTDTQYF. For the CDR3, the DNA is TGTGCCAGTAGTATTGGAGTCGGGACTCTACACACAGATACGCAGTATTTT.

The CDR3 reads CASSFRRSEQYF. CDR3 nucleotide sequence: TGTGCCAGCAGCTTCAGGAGAAGCGAGCAGTACTTC. The chain recombines TRBV7-2 with TRBJ2-7, with D unclear. Germline V gene sequence: CDR1 SGHTA, CDR2 FQGNSA. CDR3 length: 12 amino acids. Trimming took off 3 bases at V and 6 bases at J, with 9 bases between the two ends.

The V and J genes are TRBV7-9 and TRBJ1-5; D ambiguous. With 2 bases removed from V and 5 bases from J, the gap between germline ends came to 10 bases. The CDR3 consists of 14 residues. Germline V gene lookup returns CDR1 SEHNR and CDR2 FQNEAQ (reference sequence). The CDR3 coding sequence is TGTGCCAGCAGCTTAACCGGACTCCATCAGCCCCAGCATTTT. Protein: CASSLTGLHQPQHF.

V is TRBV12-3 or TRBV12-4 and J is TRBJ2-5; 11 bases match TRBD2. This CDR3 region has 17 residues. The ends lost 1 base at V and 5 bases at J; junction bases unmatched: 9. The CDR3 protein is CASSLVAGGPLRETQYF. The DNA of the CDR3 is TGTGCCAGCAGTTTAGTAGCGGGGGGGCCCTTGAGGGAGACCCAGTACTTC.